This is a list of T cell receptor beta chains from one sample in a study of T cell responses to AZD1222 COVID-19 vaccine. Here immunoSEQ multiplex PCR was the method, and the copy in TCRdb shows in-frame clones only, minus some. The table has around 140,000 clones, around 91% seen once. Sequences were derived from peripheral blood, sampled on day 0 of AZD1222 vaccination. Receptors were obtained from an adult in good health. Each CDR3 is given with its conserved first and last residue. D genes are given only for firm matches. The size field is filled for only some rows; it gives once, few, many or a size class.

CDR3nt: TGTGCCTGGAGTGGAGGGACAGGGTTTGGCTACACCTTC
CDR3aa: CAWSGGTGFGYTF
abundance: few
j_gene: TRBJ1-2
d_gene: TRBD1
v_gene: TRBV30

CDR3nt: TGTGCCAGCGGAACCCGGGACAGGACCTACGAGCAGTACTTC
CDR3aa: CASGTRDRTYEQYF
abundance: NA
j_gene: TRBJ2-7
d_gene: TRBD1
v_gene: TRBV5-4

CDR3nt: TGCGCCAGCAGCCCGTTACCGGCTGGGACAGAGCCTGAAGCTTTCTTT
CDR3aa: CASSPLPAGTEPEAFF
abundance: NA
j_gene: TRBJ1-1
d_gene: TRBD1
v_gene: TRBV4-1

CDR3nt: TGTGCCAGCAGCCCAATTGTACCGAACACTGAAGCTTTCTTT
CDR3aa: CASSPIVPNTEAFF
abundance: NA
j_gene: TRBJ1-1
d_gene: NA
v_gene: TRBV11-2

CDR3nt: TGTGCCAGCCGTGGTGGGACAGGGGCCCCTCTCGGGGCTTTCTTT
CDR3aa: CASRGGTGAPLGAFF
abundance: NA
j_gene: TRBJ1-1
d_gene: TRBD1
v_gene: TRBV7-9

CDR3nt: TGTGCCAGCAGCTTAGGAGGGGTCCAGACCGGGGAGCTGTTTTTT
CDR3aa: CASSLGGVQTGELFF
abundance: NA
j_gene: TRBJ2-2
d_gene: NA
v_gene: TRBV7-9

CDR3nt: TGTGCCAGCAGCTTGGGGAGGGACCATCAGCCCCAGCATTTT
CDR3aa: CASSLGRDHQPQHF
abundance: NA
j_gene: TRBJ1-5
d_gene: NA
v_gene: TRBV7-9

CDR3nt: TGTGCCAGTACGAGGGGGGGCGATGAGCAGTTCTTC
CDR3aa: CASTRGGDEQFF
abundance: once
j_gene: TRBJ2-1
d_gene: NA
v_gene: TRBV6-5

CDR3nt: TGCAGTGTGGGCAATCAGCCCCAGCATTTT
CDR3aa: CSVGNQPQHF
abundance: NA
j_gene: TRBJ1-5
d_gene: NA
v_gene: TRBV20-1

CDR3nt: TGTGCCAGCAGCCGGGGACAGGGGATGAAAACCACCGGGGAGCTGTTTTTT
CDR3aa: CASSRGQGMKTTGELFF
abundance: NA
j_gene: TRBJ2-2
d_gene: TRBD1
v_gene: TRBV3-1/TRBV3-2

CDR3nt: TGTGCCAGCAGTGAAGGGCTAGATATGGGCTATGGCTACACCTTC
CDR3aa: CASSEGLDMGYGYTF
abundance: NA
j_gene: TRBJ1-2
d_gene: NA
v_gene: TRBV6-1

CDR3nt: TGTGCCAGCAGTCCACGCCTGACAGGGCACTATGGCTACACCTTC
CDR3aa: CASSPRLTGHYGYTF
abundance: NA
j_gene: TRBJ1-2
d_gene: TRBD1
v_gene: TRBV28

CDR3nt: TGCGCCAGCAGCTCCGGGACGGTTGATGAAAAACTGTTTTTT
CDR3aa: CASSSGTVDEKLFF
abundance: NA
j_gene: TRBJ1-4
d_gene: NA
v_gene: TRBV5-1

CDR3nt: TGTGCCAGTATAACGGAAGGGGCCGGGCTTTATGCCTATACTGGATGGGATGGCTACACCTTC
CDR3aa: CASITEGAGLYAYTGWDGYTF
abundance: NA
j_gene: TRBJ1-2
d_gene: NA
v_gene: TRBV19

CDR3nt: TGTGCCAGCTCAACCACCACTAGCGGGCGTCAAGAGACCCAGTACTTC
CDR3aa: CASSTTTSGRQETQYF
abundance: NA
j_gene: TRBJ2-5
d_gene: TRBD2
v_gene: TRBV18

CDR3nt: TGTGCCAGCAGTGACGGGGTTGGGGCCAACGTCCTGACTTTC
CDR3aa: CASSDGVGANVLTF
abundance: NA
j_gene: TRBJ2-6
d_gene: NA
v_gene: TRBV25-1

CDR3nt: TGTGCCAGCAGTGAGGACGATACGCAGTATTTT
CDR3aa: CASSEDDTQYF
abundance: NA
j_gene: TRBJ2-3
d_gene: NA
v_gene: TRBV9

CDR3nt: TGTGCCAGCAGTTTAAGGGGACAGGTCAATTCACCCCTCCACTTT
CDR3aa: CASSLRGQVNSPLHF
abundance: NA
j_gene: TRBJ1-6
d_gene: TRBD1
v_gene: TRBV28

CDR3nt: TGTGCCAGCAGCTTTTTTCCCGTAACTAGCGGGAGTTGGGGTTCAGATACGCAGTATTTT
CDR3aa: CASSFFPVTSGSWGSDTQYF
abundance: NA
j_gene: TRBJ2-3
d_gene: TRBD2
v_gene: TRBV7-8

CDR3nt: TGTGCCAGCGGGGGGCAGGGGACCGGGGAGCTGTTTTTT
CDR3aa: CASGGQGTGELFF
abundance: NA
j_gene: TRBJ2-2
d_gene: NA
v_gene: TRBV9

CDR3nt: TGCGCCAGCAGCTTGTGGACCCCGCAAGTAAGGACCGGGAACACTGAAGCTTTCTTT
CDR3aa: CASSLWTPQVRTGNTEAFF
abundance: NA
j_gene: TRBJ1-1
d_gene: NA
v_gene: TRBV5-1

CDR3nt: TGTGCCAGCAGTCTAATATATGGGACAGGGGACGTCGGGGCCAACGTCCTGACTTTC
CDR3aa: CASSLIYGTGDVGANVLTF
abundance: NA
j_gene: TRBJ2-6
d_gene: TRBD1
v_gene: TRBV7-6

CDR3nt: TGTGCCAGCAGTTTGGACAGGAGGCAGGAGGATACGCAGTATTTT
CDR3aa: CASSLDRRQEDTQYF
abundance: NA
j_gene: TRBJ2-3
d_gene: TRBD1
v_gene: TRBV27

CDR3nt: TGTGCCAGCAGCTTATATGGGAGCAAAGAGACCCAGTACTTC
CDR3aa: CASSLYGSKETQYF
abundance: NA
j_gene: TRBJ2-5
d_gene: NA
v_gene: TRBV11-2

CDR3nt: TGTGCCAGCAGTTATGTTGGGTTAGGCGAGCAGTACTTC
CDR3aa: CASSYVGLGEQYF
abundance: NA
j_gene: TRBJ2-7
d_gene: NA
v_gene: TRBV6-2/TRBV6-3

CDR3nt: TGTGCCATCAGCGACAGGGGGCCGGGTTACGAGCAGTACTTC
CDR3aa: CAISDRGPGYEQYF
abundance: once
j_gene: TRBJ2-7
d_gene: TRBD1
v_gene: TRBV10-3

CDR3nt: TGTGCCAGCAGTTTCTTCCGTCCCCTCCAAAGTGAGCAGTTCTTC
CDR3aa: CASSFFRPLQSEQFF
abundance: NA
j_gene: TRBJ2-1
d_gene: NA
v_gene: TRBV28

CDR3nt: TGTGCCAGTCAGGGTAGCAATCAGCCCCAGCATTTT
CDR3aa: CASQGSNQPQHF
abundance: NA
j_gene: TRBJ1-5
d_gene: NA
v_gene: TRBV19

CDR3nt: TGTGCCAGCAGTTTTAGTTCACTGAACACTGAAGCTTTCTTT
CDR3aa: CASSFSSLNTEAFF
abundance: once
j_gene: TRBJ1-1
d_gene: NA
v_gene: TRBV28

CDR3nt: TGCAGTGCTTATGACGAGGGGACCCAGTACTTC
CDR3aa: CSAYDEGTQYF
abundance: NA
j_gene: TRBJ2-5
d_gene: NA
v_gene: TRBV20-1

CDR3nt: TGTGCCAGCAGTTACTATTCGGGATCCACTGAAGCTTTCTTT
CDR3aa: CASSYYSGSTEAFF
abundance: few
j_gene: TRBJ1-1
d_gene: NA
v_gene: TRBV6-2/TRBV6-3

CDR3nt: TGTGCCAGCAGTTCCCCGGGACCGCGGGCGACCCTCCACTTT
CDR3aa: CASSSPGPRATLHF
abundance: NA
j_gene: TRBJ1-6
d_gene: NA
v_gene: TRBV27

CDR3nt: TGTGCCAGCAGCTCCCCCCCGTTTGGGGGGAGAGCTTTCTTT
CDR3aa: CASSSPPFGGRAFF
abundance: NA
j_gene: TRBJ1-1
d_gene: NA
v_gene: TRBV7-2

CDR3nt: TGTGCCAGCGGAACCCGACAGTACAATGAGCAGTTCTTC
CDR3aa: CASGTRQYNEQFF
abundance: few
j_gene: TRBJ2-1
d_gene: NA
v_gene: TRBV7-2

CDR3nt: TGCGCCAGCAGCTTGGGTCCCGCGGGCAATGAGCAGTTCTTC
CDR3aa: CASSLGPAGNEQFF
abundance: few
j_gene: TRBJ2-1
d_gene: NA
v_gene: TRBV5-1

CDR3nt: TGCGCCAGCAGCCCCTGGGCAGGCTCGAATTCACCCCTCCACTTT
CDR3aa: CASSPWAGSNSPLHF
abundance: NA
j_gene: TRBJ1-6
d_gene: NA
v_gene: TRBV5-1

CDR3nt: TGTGCCAGCAGTTCCCGTACTGAAGCTTTCTTT
CDR3aa: CASSSRTEAFF
abundance: once
j_gene: TRBJ1-1
d_gene: NA
v_gene: TRBV28

CDR3nt: TGCAGCGTTGAGACAGGGAACTATGGCTACACCTTC
CDR3aa: CSVETGNYGYTF
abundance: NA
j_gene: TRBJ1-2
d_gene: TRBD1
v_gene: TRBV29-1

CDR3nt: TGTGCCTGGAGCCAACAGGGAATGAAGAACACTGAAGCTTTCTTT
CDR3aa: CAWSQQGMKNTEAFF
abundance: NA
j_gene: TRBJ1-1
d_gene: NA
v_gene: TRBV30

CDR3nt: TGTGCCACGAGCTGGACAGGGGAGAGCACTGAAGCTTTCTTT
CDR3aa: CATSWTGESTEAFF
abundance: NA
j_gene: TRBJ1-1
d_gene: TRBD1
v_gene: TRBV15

CDR3nt: TGTGCCAACCACCAACAGGGGAATTGCCACAATGAGCAGTTCTTC
CDR3aa: CANHQQGNCHNEQFF
abundance: NA
j_gene: TRBJ2-1
d_gene: TRBD1
v_gene: TRBV24-1

CDR3nt: TGCGCCAGCAGCCAAGGTGGGACTAGCGGTCTACGAAGGCAGTACTTC
CDR3aa: CASSQGGTSGLRRQYF
abundance: NA
j_gene: TRBJ2-7
d_gene: TRBD2
v_gene: TRBV4-1

CDR3nt: TGCGCCAGCAGCCAATTGGGACGTACCTTCGCTGGCTACACCTTC
CDR3aa: CASSQLGRTFAGYTF
abundance: NA
j_gene: TRBJ1-2
d_gene: NA
v_gene: TRBV4-1

CDR3nt: TGTGCCAGCAGCTTGGACCCAGGGGGCGCTGACTATGGCTACACCTTC
CDR3aa: CASSLDPGGADYGYTF
abundance: NA
j_gene: TRBJ1-2
d_gene: TRBD1
v_gene: TRBV11-2

CDR3nt: TGTGCCAGCAGGGGGGGACCGTCGAACACTGAAGCTTTCTTT
CDR3aa: CASRGGPSNTEAFF
abundance: NA
j_gene: TRBJ1-1
d_gene: NA
v_gene: TRBV6-5

CDR3nt: TGCAGCGCTAGAGGCTCCGAGCAGTACTTC
CDR3aa: CSARGSEQYF
abundance: NA
j_gene: TRBJ2-7
d_gene: NA
v_gene: TRBV20-1

CDR3nt: TGTGCCACCGCTGACCGCAAGGACGAGCAGTACTTC
CDR3aa: CATADRKDEQYF
abundance: NA
j_gene: TRBJ2-7
d_gene: NA
v_gene: TRBV15